The present T cell receptor beta chain was sequenced within a study of early T cells in non-severe SARS-CoV-2 infection. Between the trimmed V and J ends, which lost 3 bases and 4 bases, there was a span of 17 bases. The CDR3 length is 16 residues. The V gene's germline CDR1 is MNHEY and CDR2 SMNVEV (reference sequence). TCRdb used MiXCR to reprocess the 5' RACE reads, holding one entry per CDR3 protein. The sample includes 55,000 to 75,000 distinct CDR3 sequences, about 12% seen only once; the top ten take around 1.7%. This clonotype was seen only a few times. The specimen sequenced was whole blood. This chain connects TRBV27 to TRBJ2-3; D tentatively fits TRBD1 or TRBD2 (6 bases each). The origin of this receptor is an adult who was a healthcare worker with PCR-confirmed SARS-CoV-2 infection or an uninfected control (not recorded which). The DNA of the CDR3 is TGTGCCAGCAGTTTGGGTGGGGGGCCTCTCGCAGATACGCAGTATTTT. It translates to CASSLGGGPLADTQYF.